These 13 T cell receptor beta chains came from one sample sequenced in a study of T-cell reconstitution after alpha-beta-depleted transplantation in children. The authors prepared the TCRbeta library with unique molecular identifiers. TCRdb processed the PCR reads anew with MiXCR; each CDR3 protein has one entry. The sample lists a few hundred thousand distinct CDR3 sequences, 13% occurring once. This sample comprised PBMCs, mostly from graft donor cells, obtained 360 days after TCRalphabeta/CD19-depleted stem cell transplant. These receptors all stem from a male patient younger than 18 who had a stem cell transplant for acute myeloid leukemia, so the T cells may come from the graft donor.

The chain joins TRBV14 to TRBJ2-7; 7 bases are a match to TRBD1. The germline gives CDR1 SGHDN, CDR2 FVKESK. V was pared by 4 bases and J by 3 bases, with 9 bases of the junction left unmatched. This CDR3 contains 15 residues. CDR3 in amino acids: CASSPGTASFYEQYF. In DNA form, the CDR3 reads TGTGCCAGCAGCCCCGGGACAGCGAGTTTCTACGAGCAGTACTTC. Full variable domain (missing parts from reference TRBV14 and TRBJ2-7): EAGVTQFPSHSVIEKGQTVTLRCDPISGHDNLYWYRRVMGKEIKFLLHFVKESKQDESGMPNNRFLAERTGGTYSTLKVQPAELEDSGVYFCASSPGTASFYEQYFGPGTRLTVT.

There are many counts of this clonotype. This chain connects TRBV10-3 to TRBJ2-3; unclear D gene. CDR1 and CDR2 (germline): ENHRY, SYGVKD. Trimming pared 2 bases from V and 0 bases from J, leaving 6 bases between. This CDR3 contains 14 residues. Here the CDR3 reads CAISEPSSTDTQYF. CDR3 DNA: TGTGCCATCAGTGAGCCGTCTAGCACAGATACGCAGTATTTT.

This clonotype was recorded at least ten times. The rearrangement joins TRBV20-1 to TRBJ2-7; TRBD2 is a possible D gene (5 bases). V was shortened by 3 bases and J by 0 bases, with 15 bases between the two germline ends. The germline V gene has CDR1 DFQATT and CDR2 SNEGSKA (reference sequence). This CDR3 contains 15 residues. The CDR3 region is CSARRPPGSSYEQYF. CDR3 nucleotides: TGCAGTGCTAGGCGGCCACCGGGAAGCTCCTACGAGCAGTACTTC.

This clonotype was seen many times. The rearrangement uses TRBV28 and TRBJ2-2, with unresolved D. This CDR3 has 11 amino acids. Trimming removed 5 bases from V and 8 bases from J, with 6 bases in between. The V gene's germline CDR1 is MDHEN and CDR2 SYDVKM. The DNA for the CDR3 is TGTGCCAGCAGTCATGGGGGGGAGCTGTTTTTT. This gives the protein CASSHGGELFF.

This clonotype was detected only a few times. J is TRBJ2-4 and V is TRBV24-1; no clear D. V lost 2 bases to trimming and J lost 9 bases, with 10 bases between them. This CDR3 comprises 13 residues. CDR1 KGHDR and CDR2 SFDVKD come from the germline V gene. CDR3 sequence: CATSDWSKGIQYF. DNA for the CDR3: TGTGCCACCAGTGATTGGAGCAAGGGCATTCAGTACTTC.

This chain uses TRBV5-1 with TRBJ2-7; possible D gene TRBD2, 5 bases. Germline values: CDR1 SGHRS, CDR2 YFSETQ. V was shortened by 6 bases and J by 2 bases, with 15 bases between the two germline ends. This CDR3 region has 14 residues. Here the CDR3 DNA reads TGCGCCAGCATGGGAGTCCCGTATGCCTACGAGCAGTACTTC. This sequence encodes CASMGVPYAYEQYF.

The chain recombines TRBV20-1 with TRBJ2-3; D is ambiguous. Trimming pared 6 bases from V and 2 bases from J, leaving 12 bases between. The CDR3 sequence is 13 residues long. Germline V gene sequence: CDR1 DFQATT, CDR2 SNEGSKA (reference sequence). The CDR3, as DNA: TGCAGTGCCCCCTCCCTTGACACAGATACGCAGTATTTT. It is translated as CSAPSLDTDTQYF.

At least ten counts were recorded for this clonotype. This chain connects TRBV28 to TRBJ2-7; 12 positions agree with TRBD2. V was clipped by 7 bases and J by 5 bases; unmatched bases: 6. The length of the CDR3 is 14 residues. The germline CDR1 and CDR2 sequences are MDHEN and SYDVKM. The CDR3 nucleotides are TGTGCCAGCAAGACTAGCGGGAGTCCGAACGAGCAGTACTTC. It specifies CASKTSGSPNEQYF.

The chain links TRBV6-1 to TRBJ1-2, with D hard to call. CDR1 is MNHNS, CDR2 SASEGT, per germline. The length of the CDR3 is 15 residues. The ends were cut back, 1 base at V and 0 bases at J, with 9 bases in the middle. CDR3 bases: TGTGCCAGCAGTGAAGTCGGGTCCTCTAACTATGGCTACACCTTC. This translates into CASSEVGSSNYGYTF.

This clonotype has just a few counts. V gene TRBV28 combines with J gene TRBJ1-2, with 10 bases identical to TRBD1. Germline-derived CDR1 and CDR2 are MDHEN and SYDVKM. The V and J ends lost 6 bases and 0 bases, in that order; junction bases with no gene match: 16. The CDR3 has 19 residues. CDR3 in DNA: TGTGCCAGCAGGGCCGGGACAGGGGCCCAGCGGGCCTCTAACTATGGCTACACCTTC. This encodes CASRAGTGAQRASNYGYTF.

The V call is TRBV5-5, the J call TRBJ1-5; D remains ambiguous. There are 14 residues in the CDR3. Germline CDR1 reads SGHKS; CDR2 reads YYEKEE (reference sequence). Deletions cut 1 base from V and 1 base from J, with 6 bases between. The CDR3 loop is CASSLYNSNQPQHF. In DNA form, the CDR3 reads TGTGCCAGCAGCTTGTATAACAGCAATCAGCCCCAGCATTTT.

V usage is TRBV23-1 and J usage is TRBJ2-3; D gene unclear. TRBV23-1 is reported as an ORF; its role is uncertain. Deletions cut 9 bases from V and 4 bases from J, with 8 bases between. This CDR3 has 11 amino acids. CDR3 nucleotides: TGCGCCAGGAATCACCCAGATACGCAGTATTTT. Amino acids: CARNHPDTQYF.

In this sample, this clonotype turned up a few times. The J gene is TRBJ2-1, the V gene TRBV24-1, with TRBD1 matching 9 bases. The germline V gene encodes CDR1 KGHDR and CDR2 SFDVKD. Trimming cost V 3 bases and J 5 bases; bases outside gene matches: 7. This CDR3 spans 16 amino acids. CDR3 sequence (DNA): TGTGCCACCAGTGATGGGCCCGGGACAGGGAACAATGAGCAGTTCTTC. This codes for CATSDGPGTGNNEQFF.